This record looks at one T cell receptor (beta chain) sequence and its context. This clonotype has at least ten counts. Its antigen remains unidentified. No much larger clonotype is one base removed from it; base qualities were not supplied. This entry belongs to a study of T cells in Graves' hyperthyroidism and ophthalmopathy (dated by TCRdb to between 2017 and 2020). Some background on the complete study: Peripheral blood samples were taken at initial diagnosis, before any treatment was given. To identify TCR V-J signatures that set the groups apart, the researchers used a discovery cohort of 90 to 100 patients, made up of fewer than 50 with Graves' ophthalmopathy and 57 with stable Graves' hyperthyroidism. Prospective prediction of ophthalmopathy was tested in an independent validation cohort consisting of 18 hyperthyroidism patients and some 17 patients who later progressed to ophthalmopathy. The roughly 91 discovery patients were randomly split 7:3 into training and test sets. Thyroid tissue and blood T-cell repertoires from six Graves' hyperthyroidism patients were also compared in the study. After sampling, hyperthyroidism patients received methimazole starting at 30 mg daily, and ophthalmopathy patients received high-dose intravenous methylprednisolone. TCR Vbeta CDR3 sequencing of some 140 peripheral blood samples (over 40 ophthalmopathy, over 70 hyperthyroidism and roughly 17 progressor patients) is reported in the paper. General findings and caveats noted by the study authors: No statistical method was used to fix the sample size in advance, and group allocation was not hidden from the investigators. Most expanded thyroid clonotypes (frequency above 0.001) were also detected in blood, suggesting blood repertoires may reflect thyroid immune responses. In validation, the model predicted progression to ophthalmopathy with approximately 70% sensitivity and approximately 74% specificity, a median of 6.5 months before onset. In cross-validation, a model built on a 13 V-J signature told ophthalmopathy apart from stable hyperthyroidism with just under 90% sensitivity and roughly 81% specificity, and in testing the same model reached 80%/75%.

The junction carries 14 bases between V and J, which are trimmed by 1 base and 1 base respectively. Taken from cysteine to phenylalanine, the CDR3 has 16 residues. Just CDR3 DNA is preserved here, 48 bases in frame from base 1. The germline V gene (reference sequence) yields MNHEY for CDR1 and SMNVEV for CDR2. Hyperthyroidism patients were newly diagnosed, with disease duration under 2 months, and aged 18 to 65 years. Any patient with an uncontrolled infection, another autoimmune disease, pregnancy or lactation was excluded. Diagnoses relied on clinical symptoms, serum thyroxine and TRAb, thyroid ultrasound and orbital computed tomography. Blood from progressor patients was collected at the time of first diagnosis with hyperthyroidism, before any ophthalmopathy symptoms had appeared. PBMCs were separated from under 12 ml of fresh peripheral blood using Ficoll-Paque density gradient centrifugation. Progressor patients were initially diagnosed with Graves' hyperthyroidism and developed ophthalmopathy during follow-up. Total RNA was extracted with Trizol reagent, and quality was checked on an Agilent 2100 Bioanalyzer.

The TCR beta CDR3 regions were amplified from RNA transcripts. For the first round of RT-PCR on the TCR CDR3, the HTBI primer set was used together with the Qiagen OneStep RT-PCR kit. Libraries were constructed in a second round of multiplex PCR, after which size selection and purification were performed. Libraries were sequenced paired-end with 100 bp reads on an Illumina HiSeq2000. The paper's processing steps were these. SOAPnuke was used to process the raw data, with reads discarded if the reads contained adapters or uncalled bases, had a mean Phred below 15, or lacked an exact constant-primer or identifier match. High-quality paired reads were merged using COPE v1.2.5, and each unique nucleotide sequence was defined as a clonotype. Clonotypes were aligned to IMGT TRBV, TRBD and TRBJ reference segments using MiTCR v1.1. The analysis was restricted to V-J combinations with a frequency above 0.0001, which together covered approximately 99% of the repertoires. A TCS score was defined as the ratio between F50 (clonal expansion) and ExV (chaos), using BLOSUM62-based TCRdist between CDR3 peptides within each V-J. Welch's t-statistics and random forest reduced around 550 V-J features to 13, which were used in a naive Bayes classifier (R e1071). TCRdb reprocessed the public reads (quality trimming at Q25 with fastp, clone calling with MiXCR) and kept in-frame beta chains. Each entry merges the rows of one CDR3 protein and shows their most common DNA and genes. TCRdb, not the authors, supplied the V and J calls. In this sample the table shows hundreds of thousands of distinct CDR3 sequences, approximately 15% of which occur a single time. Together, the top ten hold roughly 5.7% of the sample.

The rearranged segments are TRBV27 and TRBJ2-7; TRBD1 is a possible D gene, resting on 6 matching bases. The sequencing sample was made of blood. The TCR was taken from a woman in her twenties or thirties with Graves' hyperthyroidism that later progressed to Graves' ophthalmopathy. The bases are TGTGCCAGCAGTTTATATTTCGTAACAGGGTCCTACGAGCAGTACTTC. This is translated as CASSLYFVTGSYEQYF.